Reported below is one T cell receptor (beta chain). The entry originates in a study of blood T cell repertoires in COVID-19. Method: immunoSEQ multiplex PCR; TCRdb's copy keeps in-frame clones and lacks some. This table has around 36,000 clones, under 90% appearing once. V lost 5 bases to trimming and J lost 9 bases; unmatched junction nucleotides: 15. Germline CDR1 MDHEN, CDR2 SYDVKM. CDR3 length equals 15 residues. The sequence came from a human donor in a cohort sampled during active COVID-19. What was sequenced was peripheral blood. The chain is built from TRBV28 and TRBJ2-5; TRBD1 aligns across 7 bases. CDR3 coding DNA: TGTGCCAGCAGTAAGGACAGGCCAACGGGAAAGGCCCAGTACTTC. It translates to CASSKDRPTGKAQYF.